The clone carrying this T cell receptor beta chain was recorded a few times. What it recognizes is unknown. The data originate from a study of T-cell memory formation after mild COVID-19. TCRdb reprocessed the 5' RACE reads via MiXCR and lists one record per CDR3 protein. Of fewer than 200,000 distinct CDR3 sequences in the sample, about an eighth were seen once. Whole-study findings and limits: Later expanders leaned toward CD4+, whereas clones contracting from day 15 to 85 were balanced CD4/CD8. The authors left the SARS-CoV-2 specificity of second-wave clones peaking on day 37 unconfirmed.

There are 14 residues in the CDR3. Trimming cost V 0 bases and J 2 bases, with 7 bases left between them. Germline CDR1 is LGHNA and CDR2 is YSLEER. Sequencing was performed on PBMCs or a T cell subset sorted from them (not recorded which). This sequence originates from a man aged 18 to 30 who had mild COVID-19 (a few samples of this study predate the infection). Cell type and time point are not known. The chain couples TRBV4-3 to TRBJ1-2; D gene ambiguous. This CDR3 is CASSQDFRNYGYTF. The CDR3 DNA reads as TGCGCCAGCAGCCAAGATTTCAGGAACTATGGCTACACCTTC.